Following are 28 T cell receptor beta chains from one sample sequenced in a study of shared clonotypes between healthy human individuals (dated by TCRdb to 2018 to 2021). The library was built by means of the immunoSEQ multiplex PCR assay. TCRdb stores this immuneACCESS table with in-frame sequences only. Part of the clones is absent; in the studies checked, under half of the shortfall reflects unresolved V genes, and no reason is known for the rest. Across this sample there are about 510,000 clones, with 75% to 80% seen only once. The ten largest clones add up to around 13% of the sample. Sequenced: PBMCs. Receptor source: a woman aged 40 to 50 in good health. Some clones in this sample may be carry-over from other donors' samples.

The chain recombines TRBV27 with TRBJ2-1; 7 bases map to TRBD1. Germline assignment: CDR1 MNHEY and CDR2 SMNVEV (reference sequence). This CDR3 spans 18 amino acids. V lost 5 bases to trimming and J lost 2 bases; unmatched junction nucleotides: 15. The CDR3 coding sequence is TGTGCCAGCAGTACCTATCGCGGACAGGCGCCCGCCTACAATGAGCAGTTCTTC. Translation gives CASSTYRGQAPAYNEQFF.

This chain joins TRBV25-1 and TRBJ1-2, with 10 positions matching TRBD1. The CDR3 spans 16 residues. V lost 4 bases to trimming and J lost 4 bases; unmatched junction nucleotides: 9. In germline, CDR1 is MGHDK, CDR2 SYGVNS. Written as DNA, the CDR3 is TGTGCCAGCAGTGCAGGGGCGGGACAGGGGTCCTATGGCTACACCTTC. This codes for CASSAGAGQGSYGYTF.

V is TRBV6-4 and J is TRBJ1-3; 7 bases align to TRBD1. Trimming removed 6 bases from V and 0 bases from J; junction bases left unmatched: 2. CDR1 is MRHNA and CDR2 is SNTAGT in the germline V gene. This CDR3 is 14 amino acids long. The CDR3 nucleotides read TGTGCCAGCAGCTGGGACAGCTCTGGAAACACCATATATTTT. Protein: CASSWDSSGNTIYF.

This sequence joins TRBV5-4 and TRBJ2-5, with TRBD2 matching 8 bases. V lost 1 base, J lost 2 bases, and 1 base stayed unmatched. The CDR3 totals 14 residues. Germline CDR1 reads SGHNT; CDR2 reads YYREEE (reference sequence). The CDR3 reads CASSLQREQETQYF. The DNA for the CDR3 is TGTGCCAGCAGCTTGCAGCGGGAGCAAGAGACCCAGTACTTC. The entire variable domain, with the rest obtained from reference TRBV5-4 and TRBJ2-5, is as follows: ETGVTQSPTHLIKTRGQQVTLRCSSQSGHNTVSWYQQALGQGPQFIFQYYREEENGRGNFPPRFSGLQFPNYSSELNVNALELDDSALYLCASSLQREQETQYFGPGTRLLVL.

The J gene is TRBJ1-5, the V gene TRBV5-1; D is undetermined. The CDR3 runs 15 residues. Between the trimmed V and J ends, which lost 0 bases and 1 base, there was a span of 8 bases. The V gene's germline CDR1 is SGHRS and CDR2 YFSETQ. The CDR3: CASSLVAGSNQPQHF. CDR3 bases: TGCGCCAGCAGCTTGGTGGCGGGAAGCAATCAGCCCCAGCATTTT.

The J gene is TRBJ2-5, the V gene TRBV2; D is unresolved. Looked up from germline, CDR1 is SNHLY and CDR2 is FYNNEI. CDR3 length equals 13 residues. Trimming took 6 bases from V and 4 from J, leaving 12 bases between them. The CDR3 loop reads CASRTTSSETQYF. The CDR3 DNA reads TGTGCCAGCAGGACAACATCCTCAGAGACCCAGTACTTC.

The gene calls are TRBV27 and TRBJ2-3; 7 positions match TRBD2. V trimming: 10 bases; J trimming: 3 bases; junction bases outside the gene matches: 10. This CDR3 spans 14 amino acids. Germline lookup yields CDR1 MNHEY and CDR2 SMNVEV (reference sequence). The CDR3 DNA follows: TGTGCCACCAAAGCGGGAAGGGGAACAGATACGCAGTATTTT. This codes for CATKAGRGTDTQYF.

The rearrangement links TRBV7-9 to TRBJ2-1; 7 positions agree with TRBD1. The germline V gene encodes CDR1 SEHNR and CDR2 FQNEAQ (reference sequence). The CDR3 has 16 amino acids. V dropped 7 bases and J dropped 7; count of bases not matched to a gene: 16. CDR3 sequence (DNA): TGTGCCAGCACCCCTAGGGGGCTAGTAAGAGGGAATGAGCAGTTCTTC. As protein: CASTPRGLVRGNEQFF.

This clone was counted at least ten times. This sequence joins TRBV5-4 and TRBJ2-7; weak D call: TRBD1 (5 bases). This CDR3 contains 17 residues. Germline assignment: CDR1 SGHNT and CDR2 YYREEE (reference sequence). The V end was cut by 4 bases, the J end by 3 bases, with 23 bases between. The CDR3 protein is CASSKGQTFGPIYEQYF. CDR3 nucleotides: TGTGCCAGCAGCAAAGGACAAACCTTCGGGCCGATCTACGAGCAGTACTTC. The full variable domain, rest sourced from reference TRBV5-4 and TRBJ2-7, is ETGVTQSPTHLIKTRGQQVTLRCSSQSGHNTVSWYQQALGQGPQFIFQYYREEENGRGNFPPRFSGLQFPNYSSELNVNALELDDSALYLCASSKGQTFGPIYEQYFGPGTRLTVT.

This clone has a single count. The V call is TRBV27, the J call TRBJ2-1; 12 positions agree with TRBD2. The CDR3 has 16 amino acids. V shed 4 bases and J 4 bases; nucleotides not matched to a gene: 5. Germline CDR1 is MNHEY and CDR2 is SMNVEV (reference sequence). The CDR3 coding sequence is TGTGCCAGCAGTTACAGACTAGCGGGAGTTTACAATGAGCAGTTCTTC. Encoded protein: CASSYRLAGVYNEQFF.

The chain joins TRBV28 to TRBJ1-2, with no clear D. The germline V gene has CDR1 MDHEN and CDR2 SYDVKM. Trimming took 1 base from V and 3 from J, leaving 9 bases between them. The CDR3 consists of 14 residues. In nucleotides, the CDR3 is TGTGCCAGCAGTTTATTGAATGGGTACTATGGCTACACCTTC. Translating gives CASSLLNGYYGYTF.

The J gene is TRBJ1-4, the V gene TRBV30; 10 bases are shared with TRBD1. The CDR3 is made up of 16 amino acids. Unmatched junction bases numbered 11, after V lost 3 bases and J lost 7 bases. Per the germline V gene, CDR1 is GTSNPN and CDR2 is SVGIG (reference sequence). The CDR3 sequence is CAWSDGQGGFGEKLFF. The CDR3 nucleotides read TGTGCCTGGAGCGACGGACAGGGGGGGTTTGGTGAAAAACTGTTTTTT.

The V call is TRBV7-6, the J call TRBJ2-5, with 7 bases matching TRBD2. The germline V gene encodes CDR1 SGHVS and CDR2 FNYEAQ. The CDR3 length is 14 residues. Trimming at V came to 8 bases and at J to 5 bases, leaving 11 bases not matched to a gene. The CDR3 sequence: CASGGEGRMETQYF. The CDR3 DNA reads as TGTGCCAGCGGGGGGGAGGGCCGTATGGAGACCCAGTACTTC.

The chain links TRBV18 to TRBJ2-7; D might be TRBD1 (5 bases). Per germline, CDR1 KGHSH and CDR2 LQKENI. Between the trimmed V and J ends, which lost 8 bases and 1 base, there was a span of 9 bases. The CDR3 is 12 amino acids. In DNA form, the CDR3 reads TGTGCCAGCGCTGGGGCATCCTACGAGCAGTACTTC. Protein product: CASAGASYEQYF.

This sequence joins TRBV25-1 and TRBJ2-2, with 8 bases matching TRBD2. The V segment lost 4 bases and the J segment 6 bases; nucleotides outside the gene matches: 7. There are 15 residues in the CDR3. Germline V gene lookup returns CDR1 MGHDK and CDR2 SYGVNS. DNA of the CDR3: TGTGCCAGCAGTGTAGCGGGGAGGGTCGCCGGGGAGCTGTTTTTT. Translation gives CASSVAGRVAGELFF.

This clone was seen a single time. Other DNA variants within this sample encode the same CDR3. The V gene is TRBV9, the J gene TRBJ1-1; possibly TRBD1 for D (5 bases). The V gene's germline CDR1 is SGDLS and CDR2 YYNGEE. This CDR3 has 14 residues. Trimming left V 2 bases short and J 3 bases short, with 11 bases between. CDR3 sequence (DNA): TGTGCCAGCAGCGTGGGGCAGGGTGACACTGAAGCTTTCTTT. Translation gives CASSVGQGDTEAFF.

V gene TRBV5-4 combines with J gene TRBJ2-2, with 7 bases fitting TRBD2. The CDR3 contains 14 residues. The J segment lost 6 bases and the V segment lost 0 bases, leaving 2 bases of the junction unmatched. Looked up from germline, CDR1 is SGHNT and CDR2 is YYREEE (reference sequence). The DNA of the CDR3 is TGTGCCAGCAGCTTGGATGCGGGGGCCGGGGAGCTGTTTTTT. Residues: CASSLDAGAGELFF.

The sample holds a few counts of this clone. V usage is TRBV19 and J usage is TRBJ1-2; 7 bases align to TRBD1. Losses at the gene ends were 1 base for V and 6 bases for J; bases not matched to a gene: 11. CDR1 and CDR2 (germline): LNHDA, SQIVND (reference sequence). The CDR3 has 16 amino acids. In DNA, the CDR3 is TGTGCCAGTAGTATAGCCCGCGACAGGGTATTTGATGGCTACACCTTC. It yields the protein CASSIARDRVFDGYTF.

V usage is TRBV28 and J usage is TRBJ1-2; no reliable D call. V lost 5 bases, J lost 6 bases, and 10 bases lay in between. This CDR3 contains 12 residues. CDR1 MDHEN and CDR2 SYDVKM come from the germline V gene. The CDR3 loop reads CASSLLRDGYTF. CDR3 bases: TGTGCCAGCAGTCTTCTGAGGGATGGCTACACCTTC.

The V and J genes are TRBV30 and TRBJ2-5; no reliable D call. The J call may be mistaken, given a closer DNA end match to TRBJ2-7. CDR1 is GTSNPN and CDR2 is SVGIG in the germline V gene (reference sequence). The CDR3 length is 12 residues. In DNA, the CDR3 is TGTGCCTGGAGACACGGAGACTACGAGCAGTACTTC. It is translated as CAWRHGDYEQYF.

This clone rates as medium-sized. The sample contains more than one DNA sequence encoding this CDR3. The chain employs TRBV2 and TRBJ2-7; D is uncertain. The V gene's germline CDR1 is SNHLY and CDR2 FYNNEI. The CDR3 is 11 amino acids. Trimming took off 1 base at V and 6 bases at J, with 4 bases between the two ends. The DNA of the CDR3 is TGTGCCAGCAGTGAAGTGACCGAGCAGTACTTC. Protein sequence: CASSEVTEQYF.

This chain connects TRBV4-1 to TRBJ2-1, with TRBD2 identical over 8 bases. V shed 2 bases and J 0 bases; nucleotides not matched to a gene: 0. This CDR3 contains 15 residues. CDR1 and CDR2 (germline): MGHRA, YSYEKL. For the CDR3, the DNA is TGCGCCAGCAGCCAAAGCGGGAGCTCCTACAATGAGCAGTTCTTC. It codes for CASSQSGSSYNEQFF.

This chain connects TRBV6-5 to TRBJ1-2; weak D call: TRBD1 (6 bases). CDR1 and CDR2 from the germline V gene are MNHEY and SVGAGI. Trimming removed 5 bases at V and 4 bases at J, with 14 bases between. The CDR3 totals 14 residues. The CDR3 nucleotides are TGTGCCAGCAGTAAGACAGGTAGTGGCTATGGCTACACCTTC. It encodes CASSKTGSGYGYTF.

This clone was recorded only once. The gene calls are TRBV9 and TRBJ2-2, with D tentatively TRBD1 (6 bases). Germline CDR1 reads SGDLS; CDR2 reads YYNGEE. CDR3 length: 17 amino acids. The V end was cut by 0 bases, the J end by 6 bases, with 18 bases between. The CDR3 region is CASSVGGAGAVSGELFF. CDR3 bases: TGTGCCAGCAGCGTAGGAGGAGCAGGGGCCGTCTCCGGGGAGCTGTTTTTT. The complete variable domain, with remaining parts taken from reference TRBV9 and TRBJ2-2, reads DSGVTQTPKHLITATGQRVTLRCSPRSGDLSVYWYQQSLDQGLQFLIQYYNGEERAKGNILERFSAQQFPDLHSELNLSSLELGDSALYFCASSVGGAGAVSGELFFGEGSRLTVL.

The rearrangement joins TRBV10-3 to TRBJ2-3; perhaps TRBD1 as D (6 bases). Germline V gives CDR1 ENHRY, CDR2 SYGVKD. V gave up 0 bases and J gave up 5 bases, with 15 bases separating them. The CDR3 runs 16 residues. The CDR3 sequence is CAISESQSTGGDTQYF. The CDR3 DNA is TGTGCCATCAGTGAGTCCCAGTCGACAGGCGGAGATACGCAGTATTTT.

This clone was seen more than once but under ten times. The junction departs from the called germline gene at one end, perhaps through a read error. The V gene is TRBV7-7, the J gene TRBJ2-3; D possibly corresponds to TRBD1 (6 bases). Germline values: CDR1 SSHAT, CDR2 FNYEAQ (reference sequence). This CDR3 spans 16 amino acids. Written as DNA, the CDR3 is TGTGCTAGCAGCTCGTCCGCCGAGGCAGGGGTAGATACGCAGTATTTT. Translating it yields CASSSSAEAGVDTQYF.

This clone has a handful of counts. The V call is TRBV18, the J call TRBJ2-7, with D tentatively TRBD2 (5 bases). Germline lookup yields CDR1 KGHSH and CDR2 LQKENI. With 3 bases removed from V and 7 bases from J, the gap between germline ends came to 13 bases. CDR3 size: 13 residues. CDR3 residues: CASSPTDSGEQYF. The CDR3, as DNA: TGTGCCAGCTCACCCACGGACTCGGGGGAGCAGTACTTC.

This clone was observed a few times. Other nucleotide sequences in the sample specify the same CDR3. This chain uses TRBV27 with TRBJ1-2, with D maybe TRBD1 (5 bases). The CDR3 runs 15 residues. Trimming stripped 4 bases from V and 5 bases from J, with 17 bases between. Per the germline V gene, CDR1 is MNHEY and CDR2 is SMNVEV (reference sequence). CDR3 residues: CASSSRGGGGYGYTF. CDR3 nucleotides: TGTGCCAGCAGTTCCCGGGGCGGGGGGGGTTATGGCTACACCTTC.